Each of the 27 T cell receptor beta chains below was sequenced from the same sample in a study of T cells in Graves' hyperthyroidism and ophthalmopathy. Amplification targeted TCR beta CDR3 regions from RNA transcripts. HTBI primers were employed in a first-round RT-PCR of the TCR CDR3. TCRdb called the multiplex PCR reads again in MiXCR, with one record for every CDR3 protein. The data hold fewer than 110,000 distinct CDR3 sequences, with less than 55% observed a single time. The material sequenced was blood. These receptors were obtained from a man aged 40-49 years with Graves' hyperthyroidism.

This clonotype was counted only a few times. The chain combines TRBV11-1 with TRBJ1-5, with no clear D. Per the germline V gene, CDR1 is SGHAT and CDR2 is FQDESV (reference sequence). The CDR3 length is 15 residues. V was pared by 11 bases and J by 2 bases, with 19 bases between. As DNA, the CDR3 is TGTGCCTGGAGTCCCCGGGCCGGCGGCAATCAGCCCCAGCATTTT. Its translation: CAWSPRAGGNQPQHF.

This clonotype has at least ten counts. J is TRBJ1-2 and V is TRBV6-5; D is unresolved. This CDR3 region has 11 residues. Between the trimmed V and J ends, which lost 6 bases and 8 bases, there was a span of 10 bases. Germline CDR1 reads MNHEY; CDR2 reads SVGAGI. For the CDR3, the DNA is TGTGCCAGCAGACAGTACCAGGGCTACACCTTC. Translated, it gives CASRQYQGYTF.

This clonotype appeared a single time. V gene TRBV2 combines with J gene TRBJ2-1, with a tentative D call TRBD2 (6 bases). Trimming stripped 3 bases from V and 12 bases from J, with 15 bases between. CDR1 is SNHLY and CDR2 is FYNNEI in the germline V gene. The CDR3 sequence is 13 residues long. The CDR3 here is CASSDGGAHGQFF. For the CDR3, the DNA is TGTGCCAGCAGTGACGGAGGGGCCCATGGGCAGTTCTTC.

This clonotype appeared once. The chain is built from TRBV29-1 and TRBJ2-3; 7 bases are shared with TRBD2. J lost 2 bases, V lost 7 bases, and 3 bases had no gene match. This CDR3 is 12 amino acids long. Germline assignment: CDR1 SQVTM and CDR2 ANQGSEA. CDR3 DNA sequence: TGCAGCGCGCGGGGGACCACAGATACGCAGTATTTT. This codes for CSARGTTDTQYF.

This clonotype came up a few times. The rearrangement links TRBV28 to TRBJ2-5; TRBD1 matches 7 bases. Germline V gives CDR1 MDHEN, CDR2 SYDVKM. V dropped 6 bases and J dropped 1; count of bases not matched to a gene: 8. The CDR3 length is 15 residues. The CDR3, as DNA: TGTGCCAGCAGATCTTCAGGGGGACCCCAAGAGACCCAGTACTTC. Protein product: CASRSSGGPQETQYF.

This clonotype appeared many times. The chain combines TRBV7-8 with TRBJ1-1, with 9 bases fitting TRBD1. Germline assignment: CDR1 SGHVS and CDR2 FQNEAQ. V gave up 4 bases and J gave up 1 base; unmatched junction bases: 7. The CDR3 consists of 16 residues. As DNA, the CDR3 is TGTGCCAGCAGCTCAAACAGGGGGCATGGGAACACTGAAGCTTTCTTT. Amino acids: CASSSNRGHGNTEAFF.

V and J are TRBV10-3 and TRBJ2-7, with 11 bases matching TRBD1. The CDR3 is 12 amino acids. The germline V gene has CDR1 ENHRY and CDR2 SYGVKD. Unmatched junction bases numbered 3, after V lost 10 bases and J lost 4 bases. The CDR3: CATGTGGYEQYF. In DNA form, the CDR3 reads TGTGCCACCGGGACAGGGGGTTACGAGCAGTACTTC.

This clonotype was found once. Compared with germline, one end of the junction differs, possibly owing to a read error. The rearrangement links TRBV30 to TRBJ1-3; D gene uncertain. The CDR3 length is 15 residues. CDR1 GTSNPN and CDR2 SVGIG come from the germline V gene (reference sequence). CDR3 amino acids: CAWSVRGSRGNTRYF. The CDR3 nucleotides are TGTGCCTGGAGTGTACGGGGATCGAGAGGAAACACCAGATATTTT.

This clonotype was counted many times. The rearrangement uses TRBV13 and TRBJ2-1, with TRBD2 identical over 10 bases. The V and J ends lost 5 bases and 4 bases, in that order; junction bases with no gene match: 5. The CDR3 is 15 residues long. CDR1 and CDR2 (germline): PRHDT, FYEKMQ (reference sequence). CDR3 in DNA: TGTGCCAGCAGCGCGGGACTAGCGATATACAATGAGCAGTTCTTC. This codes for CASSAGLAIYNEQFF.

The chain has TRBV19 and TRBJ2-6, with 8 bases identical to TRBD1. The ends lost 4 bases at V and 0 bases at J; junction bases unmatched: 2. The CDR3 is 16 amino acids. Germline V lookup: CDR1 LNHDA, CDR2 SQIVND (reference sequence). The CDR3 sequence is CASSRGQASGANVLTF. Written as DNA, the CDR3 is TGTGCCAGTAGTAGGGGACAGGCCTCTGGGGCCAACGTCCTGACTTTC.

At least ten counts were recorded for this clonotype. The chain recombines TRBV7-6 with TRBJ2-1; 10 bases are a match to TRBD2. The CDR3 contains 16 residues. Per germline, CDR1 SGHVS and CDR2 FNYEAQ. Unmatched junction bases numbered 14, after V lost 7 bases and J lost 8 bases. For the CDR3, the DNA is TGTGCCAGCAAATTGAGCGGGGGGGCATCTTTTGATGAGCAGTTCTTC. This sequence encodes CASKLSGGASFDEQFF.

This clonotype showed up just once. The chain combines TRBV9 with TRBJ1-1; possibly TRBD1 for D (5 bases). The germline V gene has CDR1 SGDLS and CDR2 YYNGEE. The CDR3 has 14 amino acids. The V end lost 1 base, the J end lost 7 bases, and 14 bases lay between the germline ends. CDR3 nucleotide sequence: TGTGCCAGCAGCGTAAGTCGAGGGGCCGGTGAAGCTTTCTTT. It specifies CASSVSRGAGEAFF.

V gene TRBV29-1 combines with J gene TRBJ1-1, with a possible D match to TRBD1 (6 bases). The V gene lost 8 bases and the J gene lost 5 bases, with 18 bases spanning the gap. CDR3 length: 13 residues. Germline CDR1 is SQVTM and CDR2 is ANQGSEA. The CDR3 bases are TGCAGCTTGGGGGGGGGCGCGAGAACTGAAGCTTTCTTT. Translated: CSLGGGARTEAFF.

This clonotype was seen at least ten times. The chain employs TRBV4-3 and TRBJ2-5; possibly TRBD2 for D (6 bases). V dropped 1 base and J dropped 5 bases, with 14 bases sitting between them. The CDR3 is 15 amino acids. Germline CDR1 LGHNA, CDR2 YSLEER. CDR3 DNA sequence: TGCGCCAGCAGCCAAGGGACCTCGGAGGGGGAGACCCAGTACTTC. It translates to CASSQGTSEGETQYF.

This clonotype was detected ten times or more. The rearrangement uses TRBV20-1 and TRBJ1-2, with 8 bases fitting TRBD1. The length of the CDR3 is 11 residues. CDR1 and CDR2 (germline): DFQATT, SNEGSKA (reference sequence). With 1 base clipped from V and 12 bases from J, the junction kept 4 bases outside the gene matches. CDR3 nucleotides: TGCAGTGCTAGAGCAGACAGGGGCCACACCTTC. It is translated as CSARADRGHTF.

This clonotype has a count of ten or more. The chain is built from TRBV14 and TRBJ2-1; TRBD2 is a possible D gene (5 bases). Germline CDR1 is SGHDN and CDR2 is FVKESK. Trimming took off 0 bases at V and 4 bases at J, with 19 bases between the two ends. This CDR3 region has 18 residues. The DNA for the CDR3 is TGTGCCAGCAGCCAAGAAGCGTGGACTCCCCCGCCTTACAATGAGCAGTTCTTC. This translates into CASSQEAWTPPPYNEQFF.

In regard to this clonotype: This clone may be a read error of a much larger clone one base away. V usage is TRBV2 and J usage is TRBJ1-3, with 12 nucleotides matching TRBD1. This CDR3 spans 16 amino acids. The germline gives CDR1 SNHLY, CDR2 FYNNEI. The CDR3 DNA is TGTGCCGGAACCGGGACAGGGGGCGCGATTGGAGACACCATATATTTT. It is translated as CAGTGTGGAIGDTIYF.

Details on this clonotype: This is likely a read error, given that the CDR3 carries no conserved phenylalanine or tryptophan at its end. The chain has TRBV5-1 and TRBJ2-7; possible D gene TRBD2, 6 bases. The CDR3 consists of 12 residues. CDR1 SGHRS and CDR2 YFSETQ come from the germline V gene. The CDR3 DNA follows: TGTGCCAGCAGCCAGGCGGGGTTCGAGCAGTACCTC. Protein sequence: CASSQAGFEQYL.

The CDR3 bases are TGTGCCACCAGTGAGAAGACAGACTCTGGGGCCAACGTCCTGACTTTC. This translates into CATSEKTDSGANVLTF. The chain employs TRBV15 and TRBJ2-6; D may be TRBD1 (5 bases). CDR3 size: 16 residues. Per germline, CDR1 LNHNV and CDR2 YYDKDF (reference sequence). The V and J ends lost 6 bases and 0 bases respectively, with 12 bases between them.

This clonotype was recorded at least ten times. CDR3 sequence: CASSRGLSPGNEQFF. The CDR3 nucleotides read TGTGCCAGCAGCCGGGGGCTCTCCCCGGGGAATGAGCAGTTCTTC. The chain couples TRBV7-2 to TRBJ2-1, with D tentatively TRBD1 or TRBD2 (6 bases each). Trimming cost V 5 bases and J 7 bases, with 18 bases left between them. Per the germline V gene, CDR1 is SGHTA and CDR2 is FQGNSA. The CDR3 is made up of 15 amino acids.

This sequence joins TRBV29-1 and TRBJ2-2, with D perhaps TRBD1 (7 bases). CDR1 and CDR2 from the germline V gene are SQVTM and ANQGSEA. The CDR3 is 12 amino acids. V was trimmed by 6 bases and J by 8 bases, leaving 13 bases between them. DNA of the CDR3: TGCAGCGTCCAGGGGGGAACAGGGGAGCTGTTTTTT. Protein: CSVQGGTGELFF.

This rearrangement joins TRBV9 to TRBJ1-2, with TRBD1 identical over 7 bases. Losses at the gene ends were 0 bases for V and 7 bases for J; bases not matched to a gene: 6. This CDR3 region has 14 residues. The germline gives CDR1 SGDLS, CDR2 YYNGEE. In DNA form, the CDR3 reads TGTGCCAGCAGCGTAGCGGGGGCAGGGGGTGGCTACACCTTC. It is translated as CASSVAGAGGGYTF.

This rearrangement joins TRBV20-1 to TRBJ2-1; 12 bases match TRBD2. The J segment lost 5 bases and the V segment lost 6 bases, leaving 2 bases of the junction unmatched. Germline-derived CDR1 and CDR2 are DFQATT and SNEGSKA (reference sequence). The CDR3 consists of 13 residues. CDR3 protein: CSAWTSGNNEQFF. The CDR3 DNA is TGCAGTGCATGGACTAGCGGGAACAATGAGCAGTTCTTC.

The CDR3 DNA sequence: TGTGCCACCAGCAGGGGGGCGACAGGTTCCTACGAGCAGTACTTC. Translated: CATSRGATGSYEQYF. This chain connects TRBV15 to TRBJ2-7; D may be TRBD1 (6 bases). CDR1 is LNHNV and CDR2 is YYDKDF in the germline V gene (reference sequence). The CDR3 length is 15 residues. Trimming shortened V by 3 bases and J by 1 base, and 13 bases separated the two germline ends.

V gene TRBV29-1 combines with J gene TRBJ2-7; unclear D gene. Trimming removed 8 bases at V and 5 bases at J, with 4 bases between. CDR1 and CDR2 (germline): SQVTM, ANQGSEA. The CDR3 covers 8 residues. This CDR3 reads CSTNEQYF. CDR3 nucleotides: TGCAGCACGAACGAGCAGTACTTC.

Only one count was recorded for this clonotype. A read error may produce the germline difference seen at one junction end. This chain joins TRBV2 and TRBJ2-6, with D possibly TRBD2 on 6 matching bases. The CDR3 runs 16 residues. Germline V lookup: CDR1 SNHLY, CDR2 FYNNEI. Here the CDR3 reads CASSGSSSALTDTEAF. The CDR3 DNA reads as TGTGCCAGCAGCGGGAGTTCGTCCGCGCTAACTGACACTGAAGCTTTC.

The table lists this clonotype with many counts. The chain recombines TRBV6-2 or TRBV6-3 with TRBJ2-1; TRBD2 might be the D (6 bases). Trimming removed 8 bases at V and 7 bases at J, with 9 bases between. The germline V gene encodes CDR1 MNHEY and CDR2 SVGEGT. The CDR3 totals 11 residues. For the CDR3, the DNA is TGTGCCAGCCTACGGGGGAATGAGCAGTTCTTC. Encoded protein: CASLRGNEQFF.